This T cell receptor (beta chain) comes out of a study of Ad26.COV2.S vaccination and SARS-CoV-2 variants. The table came from immunoSEQ multiplex PCR; TCRdb's copy has only in-frame clones and leaves some out. The sample consists of approximately 350,000 clones, roughly 84% of them appearing once. A remark on this clone: Its antigen is currently unknown.

Study outcomes and limitations: Spike-specific TCR breadth was greater after Ad26.COV2.S than placebo.

Described treatment: 19 received Ad26.COV2.S at low or high dose, single or two shots; five or six received placebo; per-sample allocation not given. All samples were drawn on day 63, counting from the first vaccine or placebo injection. The sequence was obtained from a person between 18 and 65 years old who received the Ad26.COV2.S COVID-19 vaccine or a placebo. Sequences were derived from peripheral blood, sampled in a trial of Ad26.COV2.S vaccine versus placebo.

CDR3 protein: CACPTGGSAYNEQFF. Written as DNA, the CDR3 is TGTGCCTGCCCGACGGGGGGAAGCGCCTACAATGAGCAGTTCTTC. The chain is built from TRBV30 and TRBJ2-1; 7 bases are a match to TRBD2. Unmatched junction bases numbered 10, after V lost 6 bases and J lost 2 bases. The CDR3 contains 15 residues. Germline V CDR1 and CDR2: GTSNPN, SVGIG (reference sequence). Supplemented by reference TRBV30 and TRBJ2-1, the full variable domain reads SQTIHQWPATLVQPVGSPLSLECTVEGTSNPNLYWYRQAAGRGLQLLFYSVGIGQISSEVPQNLSASRPQDRQFILSSKKLLLSDSGFYLCACPTGGSAYNEQFFGPGTRLTVL.